A single sample gave rise to the 28 T cell receptor beta chains below, sequenced in a study of CD8+ T cells in alopecia areata. Once RNA had been extracted, it was reverse transcribed into cDNA to act as the sequencing template. TCRdb's table, derived via immunoSEQ multiplex PCR, lists solely in-frame clones and lacks some. The sample consists of 150,000 or so clones, approximately 45% of them appearing once. The specimen was CD4+ T cells sorted from blood. The receptors were gathered from a human donor with alopecia areata.

V is TRBV29-1 and J is TRBJ1-1; D unclear. The CDR3 runs to 10 residues. The V end was cut by 4 bases, the J end by 3 bases, with 3 bases between. Germline CDR1 SQVTM, CDR2 ANQGSEA. The CDR3: CSVVDTEAFF. In DNA, the CDR3 is TGCAGCGTTGTAGACACTGAAGCTTTCTTT.

V gene TRBV18 combines with J gene TRBJ2-7; D could derive from TRBD1 or TRBD2 (5 bases each). The germline CDR1 and CDR2 sequences are KGHSH and LQKENI. This CDR3 is 15 amino acids long. Between the trimmed V and J ends, which lost 3 bases and 0 bases, there was a span of 12 bases. As DNA, the CDR3 is TGTGCCAGCTCACCCCTAGGGACCAGCTCCTACGAGCAGTACTTC. Its translation is CASSPLGTSSYEQYF.

This chain connects TRBV6-6 to TRBJ2-5; no clear D gene. With 2 bases removed from V and 3 bases from J, the gap between germline ends came to 4 bases. Per germline, CDR1 MNHNY and CDR2 SVGAGI (reference sequence). The CDR3 runs 12 residues. CDR3 sequence (DNA): TGTGCCAGCAGTTACAGAAAAGAGACCCAGTACTTC. Translated: CASSYRKETQYF.

This clone was picked up a small number of times. The rearrangement joins TRBV29-1 to TRBJ2-6; D possibly corresponds to TRBD1 (6 bases). Trimming pared 4 bases from V and 0 bases from J, leaving 13 bases between. CDR1 SQVTM and CDR2 ANQGSEA come from the germline V gene. The CDR3 sequence is 16 residues long. The CDR3 DNA reads as TGCAGCGTTGTTAGGCAGGGGTTCTCTGGGGCCAACGTCCTGACTTTC. Translation: CSVVRQGFSGANVLTF.

This clone was detected only a few times. This sequence joins TRBV6-5 and TRBJ2-5; no clear D. V was pared by 4 bases and J by 9 bases, with 9 bases between. The CDR3 is 11 amino acids. Germline CDR1 is MNHEY and CDR2 is SVGAGI. CDR3 bases: TGTGCCAGCAGTTCTTCCGCGGCCCAGTACTTC. Translating gives CASSSSAAQYF.

V and J are TRBV30 and TRBJ2-3; the D gene is possibly TRBD2 (6 bases). CDR1 GTSNPN and CDR2 SVGIG come from the germline V gene (reference sequence). This CDR3 spans 18 amino acids. V gave up 7 bases and J gave up 3 bases, with 29 bases separating them. The CDR3 nucleotides read TGTGCCTTTACGGGCGAGGAGGGCCTGATACTTCGGACAGATACGCAGTATTTT. Translation: CAFTGEEGLILRTDTQYF.

This clone was detected a few times. The gene calls are TRBV7-3 and TRBJ1-1; no clear D gene. V was cut by 2 bases and J by 8 bases, with 9 bases left in between. The CDR3 extends over 12 amino acids. Germline V gives CDR1 SGHTA, CDR2 FQGTGA. The CDR3 DNA reads TGTGCCAGCAGCTTAGTGAGCTCCGAAGCTTTCTTT. As protein: CASSLVSSEAFF.

The J gene is TRBJ2-3, the V gene TRBV29-1; 7 positions agree with TRBD2. The CDR3 length is 15 residues. The J segment lost 2 bases and the V segment lost 6 bases, leaving 11 bases of the junction unmatched. The germline V gene has CDR1 SQVTM and CDR2 ANQGSEA. CDR3 sequence reads: CSVLASGASTDTQYF. The CDR3 region has the DNA TGCAGCGTGTTGGCTAGCGGAGCTTCCACAGATACGCAGTATTTT.

This clone has only a few counts. The gene calls are TRBV7-9 and TRBJ1-3, with unresolved D. CDR1 is SEHNR and CDR2 is FQNEAQ in the germline V gene (reference sequence). Trimming pared 0 bases from V and 8 bases from J, leaving 11 bases between. The CDR3 is 14 residues long. The CDR3 region has the DNA TGTGCCAGCAGCTTAGCAGCGACCCAGGACACCATATATTTT. Translation: CASSLAATQDTIYF.

V and J are TRBV28 and TRBJ2-7, with D hard to call. V lost 6 bases to trimming and J lost 7 bases, with 16 bases between them. This CDR3 is built from 13 residues. Looked up from germline, CDR1 is MDHEN and CDR2 is SYDVKM. The CDR3 DNA reads as TGTGCCAGCAGGCAACCCGCCCGTTGGGAGCAGTACTTC. Amino acid sequence: CASRQPARWEQYF.

The chain recombines TRBV2 with TRBJ1-1; weak D call: TRBD1 (5 bases). Trimming stripped 6 bases from V and 0 bases from J, with 11 bases between. Germline lookup yields CDR1 SNHLY and CDR2 FYNNEI. The CDR3 covers 14 residues. CDR3 protein: CASRLGTVNTEAFF. In DNA form, the CDR3 reads TGTGCCAGCAGACTTGGGACGGTGAACACTGAAGCTTTCTTT.

The chain couples TRBV5-1 to TRBJ2-7; D remains ambiguous. This CDR3 contains 15 residues. V was shortened by 2 bases and J by 0 bases, with 12 bases between the two germline ends. The germline CDR1 and CDR2 sequences are SGHRS and YFSETQ. This CDR3 is CASSFTTDLSYEQYF. CDR3 bases: TGCGCCAGCAGCTTCACCACAGACCTCTCCTACGAGCAGTACTTC.

The V call is TRBV5-1, the J call TRBJ1-5; D uncertain. This CDR3 has 13 amino acids. V lost 0 bases, J lost 4 bases, and 5 bases lay in between. Germline CDR1 reads SGHRS; CDR2 reads YFSETQ. Here the CDR3 reads CASSLDGNQPQHF. The CDR3 nucleotides are TGCGCCAGCAGCTTGGACGGGAATCAGCCCCAGCATTTT.

This chain joins TRBV19 and TRBJ2-7, with 7 bases fitting TRBD1. This CDR3 has 14 amino acids. Trimming cost V 2 bases and J 3 bases; bases outside gene matches: 4. The germline V gene encodes CDR1 LNHDA and CDR2 SQIVND (reference sequence). The CDR3 DNA reads TGTGCCAGTAGTATACCGGGACAGAACTACGAGCAGTACTTC. Amino acids: CASSIPGQNYEQYF. The variable domain in full, with the rest retrieved from reference TRBV19 and TRBJ2-7, is DGGITQSPKYLFRKEGQNVTLSCEQNLNHDAMYWYRQDPGQGLRLIYYSQIVNDFQKGDIAEGYSVSREKKESFPLTVTSAQKNPTAFYLCASSIPGQNYEQYFGPGTRLTVT.

V and J are TRBV11-2 and TRBJ2-3; D is possibly TRBD2 (5 bases). The CDR3 totals 14 residues. Germline V lookup: CDR1 SGHAT, CDR2 FQNNGV. The V gene lost 2 bases and the J gene lost 2 bases, with 8 bases spanning the gap. CDR3 DNA: TGTGCCAGCAGCTTAACGGGGAACACAGATACGCAGTATTTT. Residues: CASSLTGNTDTQYF.

CDR3 in amino acids: CSVHAAGWTDTQYF. CDR3 in DNA: TGCAGCGTTCACGCGGCGGGGTGGACAGATACGCAGTATTTT. V gene TRBV29-1 combines with J gene TRBJ2-3; D might be TRBD2 (6 bases). CDR1 and CDR2 (germline): SQVTM, ANQGSEA. V lost 5 bases to trimming and J lost 3 bases, with 15 bases between them. The CDR3 spans 14 residues.

This rearrangement joins TRBV20-1 to TRBJ2-7; TRBD1 is a possible D gene (5 bases). Per the germline V gene, CDR1 is DFQATT and CDR2 is SNEGSKA (reference sequence). CDR3 length: 11 amino acids. The ends were cut back, 8 bases at V and 3 bases at J, with 11 bases in the middle. Here the CDR3 reads CSSTDSYEQYF. CDR3 nucleotide sequence: TGCAGTTCCACCGACAGCTACGAGCAGTACTTC.

Only a few counts were recorded for this clone. The rearrangement uses TRBV28 and TRBJ1-1, with unresolved D. Trimming pared 3 bases from V and 6 bases from J, leaving 11 bases between. The CDR3 has 13 amino acids. From germline, CDR1 is MDHEN and CDR2 SYDVKM. The CDR3 is CASSFPDTPEAFF. The DNA of the CDR3 is TGTGCCAGCAGTTTCCCTGACACTCCTGAAGCTTTCTTT.

V gene TRBV18 combines with J gene TRBJ2-7; D unclear. Looked up from germline, CDR1 is KGHSH and CDR2 is LQKENI. CDR3 length equals 15 residues. V lost 0 bases to trimming and J lost 2 bases, with 11 bases between them. CDR3 amino acids: CASSPPLGKTYEQYF. The CDR3, as DNA: TGTGCCAGCTCACCACCTTTAGGGAAAACCTACGAGCAGTACTTC.

This clone was picked up a small number of times. The rearrangement uses TRBV19 and TRBJ1-2; D is ambiguous. The germline V gene has CDR1 LNHDA and CDR2 SQIVND (reference sequence). Trimming pared 6 bases from V and 4 bases from J, leaving 21 bases between. The CDR3 extends over 16 amino acids. For the CDR3, the DNA is TGTGCCAGTAGGAGGTCGGATCAAACCCTAGGCTATGGCTACACCTTC. Translated, it gives CASRRSDQTLGYGYTF.

The chain is built from TRBV5-1 and TRBJ1-1; TRBD1 agrees at 9 bases. V gave up 5 bases and J gave up 4 bases; unmatched junction bases: 9. Germline lookup yields CDR1 SGHRS and CDR2 YFSETQ. The CDR3 consists of 15 residues. The CDR3 protein is CASRNGTGRRTEAFF. DNA of the CDR3: TGCGCCAGCAGAAACGGGACAGGGAGGCGCACTGAAGCTTTCTTT.

V and J are TRBV6-1 and TRBJ1-2, with a weak D call TRBD1 (6 bases). V gave up 11 bases and J gave up 5 bases, with 15 bases separating them. The CDR3 is 12 amino acids. Germline values: CDR1 MNHNS, CDR2 SASEGT. In nucleotides, the CDR3 is TGTGCCGGCCGACAGGTTTCTTATGGCTACACCTTC. It translates to CAGRQVSYGYTF.

This clone was seen a few times. V usage is TRBV11-1 and J usage is TRBJ2-7; no clear D gene. Looked up from germline, CDR1 is SGHAT and CDR2 is FQDESV (reference sequence). The V and J ends lost 1 base and 7 bases respectively, with 17 bases between them. This CDR3 has 15 residues. CDR3 sequence: CASSLEGYATREQYF. The CDR3 coding sequence is TGTGCCAGCAGCTTAGAAGGGTATGCTACGAGGGAGCAGTACTTC.

The chain combines TRBV29-1 with TRBJ2-5; D ambiguous. Trimming stripped 4 bases from V and 7 bases from J, with 16 bases between. The germline V gene encodes CDR1 SQVTM and CDR2 ANQGSEA. The CDR3 length is 13 residues. CDR3 sequence (DNA): TGCAGCGTTGCTGTGGACCCGTACGGGACCCAGTACTTC. Translated: CSVAVDPYGTQYF.

CDR3 sequence reads: CASSVRGTAVEQFF. Here the CDR3 DNA reads TGTGCCAGCAGTGTTAGGGGGACGGCCGTTGAGCAGTTCTTC. This rearrangement joins TRBV25-1 to TRBJ2-1; perhaps TRBD1 as D (6 bases). V was trimmed by 4 bases and J by 9 bases, leaving 16 bases between them. The CDR3 extends over 14 amino acids. Germline assignment: CDR1 MGHDK and CDR2 SYGVNS.

The V and J genes are TRBV27 and TRBJ2-3; 12 nucleotides agree with TRBD2. Trimming at V came to 7 bases and at J to 3 bases, leaving 11 bases not matched to a gene. The CDR3 consists of 17 residues. Germline V gives CDR1 MNHEY, CDR2 SMNVEV (reference sequence). CDR3 protein: CASIKTSGSGRTDTQYF. The CDR3 DNA follows: TGTGCCAGCATTAAGACTAGCGGGAGTGGAAGGACAGATACGCAGTATTTT.

CDR3 in amino acids: CASSPEGQDRQETQYF. For the CDR3, the DNA is TGTGCCAGCAGCCCAGAGGGACAAGATAGGCAAGAGACCCAGTACTTC. The chain is built from TRBV4-2 and TRBJ2-5; maybe TRBD1 (6 bases). CDR1 LGHNA and CDR2 YNFKEQ come from the germline V gene. Trimming pared 4 bases from V and 2 bases from J, leaving 17 bases between. This CDR3 contains 16 residues.

The V call is TRBV29-1, the J call TRBJ1-1; D call uncertain. V was clipped by 7 bases and J by 1 base, with 7 bases between them. The germline CDR1 and CDR2 sequences are SQVTM and ANQGSEA. The length of the CDR3 is 11 residues. The CDR3 protein is CSGRTNTEAFF. The DNA for the CDR3 is TGCAGCGGTCGGACGAACACTGAAGCTTTCTTT.